A single sample gave rise to the 14 T cell receptor beta chains below, sequenced in a study of cytotoxic CD8 clonotypes in ibrutinib-treated CLL. This table comes from immunoSEQ multiplex PCR, and its TCRdb copy is limited to in-frame clones, with some not included. The sample has roughly 30,000 clones; about 76% are singletons. Specimen: PBMCs, collected after 36 months of ibrutinib treatment. The receptors come from a human donor with chronic lymphocytic leukemia.

This clone turned up a few times. The rearrangement uses TRBV18 and TRBJ1-1; D remains unclear. Per the germline V gene, CDR1 is KGHSH and CDR2 is LQKENI. Trimming pared 4 bases from V and 0 bases from J, leaving 15 bases between. This CDR3 is 16 amino acids long. This chain's CDR3 is CASSQAEREVNTEAFF. For the CDR3, the DNA is TGTGCCAGCTCACAAGCCGAGCGGGAGGTGAACACTGAAGCTTTCTTT.

This clone was observed a single time. The gene calls are TRBV7-9 and TRBJ2-2; unclear D gene. CDR3 length: 12 amino acids. V lost 1 base, J lost 7 bases, and 4 bases lay in between. Looked up from germline, CDR1 is SEHNR and CDR2 is FQNEAQ (reference sequence). In DNA, the CDR3 is TGTGCCAGCAGCTTAGGAAACGGGGAGCTGTTTTTT. This codes for CASSLGNGELFF.

The J gene is TRBJ1-5, the V gene TRBV5-4, with 7 bases matching TRBD1. The CDR3 totals 13 residues. Germline lookup yields CDR1 SGHNT and CDR2 YYREEE (reference sequence). J gave up 2 bases and V 9 bases, and 5 bases lay outside the gene matches. Here the CDR3 reads CAMQGDGNQPQHF. DNA of the CDR3: TGTGCCATGCAGGGGGACGGCAATCAGCCCCAGCATTTT.

This clone was observed a single time. The CDR3 sequence: CASSSPSQLETQYF. The CDR3 DNA sequence: TGTGCCAGCTCATCCCCGTCCCAATTAGAGACCCAGTACTTC. V and J are TRBV18 and TRBJ2-5; no clear D. Germline V lookup: CDR1 KGHSH, CDR2 LQKENI. V lost 5 bases, J lost 4 bases, and 14 bases lay in between. The CDR3 has 14 residues. Supplemented by reference TRBV18 and TRBJ2-5, the full variable domain reads NAGVMQNPRHLVRRRGQEARLRCSPMKGHSHVYWYRQLPEEGLKFMVYLQKENIIDESGMPKERFSAEFPKEGPSILRIQQVVRGDSAAYFCASSSPSQLETQYFGPGTRLLVL.

The rearrangement links TRBV30 to TRBJ2-5, with D unresolved. The length of the CDR3 is 13 residues. The germline V and J ends were trimmed by 5 bases and 0 bases, with 10 bases remaining between them. Germline V gene data show CDR1 as GTSNPN and CDR2 as SVGIG (reference sequence). CDR3 coding DNA: TGTGCCTGGGCGTGGCGGTACCAAGAGACCCAGTACTTC. As protein: CAWAWRYQETQYF. The full variable domain, completed using reference TRBV30 and TRBJ2-5, is SQTIHQWPATLVQPVGSPLSLECTVEGTSNPNLYWYRQAAGRGLQLLFYSVGIGQISSEVPQNLSASRPQDRQFILSSKKLLLSDSGFYLCAWAWRYQETQYFGPGTRLLVL.

The V gene is TRBV19, the J gene TRBJ2-2; D is possibly TRBD1 or TRBD2 (5 bases each). The CDR3 runs 15 residues. V lost 6 bases to trimming and J lost 0 bases, with 11 bases between them. The V gene's germline CDR1 is LNHDA and CDR2 SQIVND (reference sequence). In DNA form, the CDR3 reads TGTGCCAGTAGATGGGACGGATCGAACACCGGGGAGCTGTTTTTT. Protein: CASRWDGSNTGELFF.

This chain uses TRBV2 with TRBJ2-1; possibly TRBD2 for D (6 bases). Trimming pared 7 bases from V and 2 bases from J, leaving 12 bases between. The CDR3 is made up of 14 amino acids. Germline V gene lookup returns CDR1 SNHLY and CDR2 FYNNEI. The CDR3 spells CASIQGGPYNEQFF. CDR3 sequence (DNA): TGTGCCAGCATCCAGGGAGGACCCTACAATGAGCAGTTCTTC.

In this sample, this clone turned up a few times. The V gene is TRBV27, the J gene TRBJ1-5, with a possible D match to TRBD1 (5 bases). The germline CDR1 and CDR2 sequences are MNHEY and SMNVEV (reference sequence). This CDR3 region has 13 residues. V shed 6 bases and J shed 2 bases, with 8 bases lying between them. In DNA, the CDR3 is TGTGCCAGCAGACCACAGGGCAATCAGCCCCAGCATTTT. The encoded protein is CASRPQGNQPQHF.

The chain couples TRBV29-1 to TRBJ2-7; D is ambiguous. The CDR3 covers 13 residues. V gave up 6 bases and J gave up 2 bases, with 14 bases separating them. Germline V lookup: CDR1 SQVTM, CDR2 ANQGSEA. CDR3 DNA sequence: TGCAGCGTCGTATCCAGGCTAACCTACGAGCAGTACTTC. Translated, it gives CSVVSRLTYEQYF.

This clone was counted between two and nine times. This sequence joins TRBV5-5 and TRBJ2-2, with D perhaps TRBD2 (5 bases). Germline CDR1 reads SGHKS; CDR2 reads YYEKEE (reference sequence). V lost 0 bases, J lost 6 bases, and 18 bases lay in between. This CDR3 is 17 amino acids long. CDR3 sequence (DNA): TGTGCCAGCAGCTTGGAAAAGGTCGCGGGTACGGCCGGGGAGCTGTTTTTT. Residues: CASSLEKVAGTAGELFF.

The CDR3 region is CASSLQQGNTIYF. The CDR3, as DNA: TGTGCCAGTAGTTTACAACAGGGAAACACCATATATTTT. V usage is TRBV19 and J usage is TRBJ1-3; D ambiguous. Trimming left V 5 bases short and J 4 bases short, with 9 bases between. The CDR3 is 13 residues long. Germline CDR1 reads LNHDA; CDR2 reads SQIVND (reference sequence). The full variable domain, completed using reference TRBV19 and TRBJ1-3, is DGGITQSPKYLFRKEGQNVTLSCEQNLNHDAMYWYRQDPGQGLRLIYYSQIVNDFQKGDIAEGYSVSREKKESFPLTVTSAQKNPTAFYLCASSLQQGNTIYFGEGSWLTVV.

The chain uses TRBV5-4 and TRBJ1-1; D uncertain. Germline V CDR1 and CDR2: SGHNT, YYREEE (reference sequence). The germline V and J ends were trimmed by 4 bases and 2 bases, with 12 bases remaining between them. There are 14 residues in the CDR3. CDR3 region: CASSLTGLNTEAFF. The CDR3 DNA reads TGTGCCAGCAGCCTCACCGGTCTCAACACTGAAGCTTTCTTT.

The V and J genes are TRBV27 and TRBJ2-2, with TRBD1 as a possible D gene (5 bases). V was cut by 5 bases and J by 6 bases, with 13 bases left in between. The CDR3 sequence is 14 residues long. Germline V gene data show CDR1 as MNHEY and CDR2 as SMNVEV (reference sequence). CDR3 sequence: CASSPTTGPGELFF. The CDR3, as DNA: TGTGCCAGCAGTCCCACCACAGGTCCCGGGGAGCTGTTTTTT.

This chain joins TRBV4-1 and TRBJ2-5; a possible D gene is TRBD1 (6 bases). This CDR3 is built from 14 residues. CDR1 and CDR2 from the germline V gene are MGHRA and YSYEKL. With 4 bases removed from V and 4 bases from J, the gap between germline ends came to 13 bases. CDR3 nucleotide sequence: TGCGCCAGCAGCCCCCCGGGCAGGGGAGAGACCCAGTACTTC. Translated: CASSPPGRGETQYF.